The T cell receptor beta chain under discussion was sequenced for a study of molecular identifiers for immune sequencing clone quantification. One entry per CDR3 protein results from TCRdb running MiXCR on the PCR reads. The table includes 400,000 to 600,000 distinct CDR3 sequences, about 25% detected once. The V gene lost 5 bases and the J gene lost 5 bases, with 16 bases spanning the gap. The CDR3 runs 14 residues. Germline CDR1 is SGHVS and CDR2 is FNYEAQ. This clonotype was seen a handful of times. The source of this sequence is a human donor in good health. Some libraries in this study had Jurkat cell RNA spiked in. Sample: naive CD8+ T cells from blood, with Jurkat cell RNA spiked in. Subset noted: FACS-sorted CD8+CD4-CCR7+CD45RA+ naive T cells. The chain couples TRBV7-6 to TRBJ2-7, with D possibly being TRBD2 (5 bases). The CDR3 sequence is CASSASGLFHEQYF. Here the CDR3 DNA reads TGTGCCAGCAGCGCGTCGGGGTTGTTCCACGAGCAGTACTTC.